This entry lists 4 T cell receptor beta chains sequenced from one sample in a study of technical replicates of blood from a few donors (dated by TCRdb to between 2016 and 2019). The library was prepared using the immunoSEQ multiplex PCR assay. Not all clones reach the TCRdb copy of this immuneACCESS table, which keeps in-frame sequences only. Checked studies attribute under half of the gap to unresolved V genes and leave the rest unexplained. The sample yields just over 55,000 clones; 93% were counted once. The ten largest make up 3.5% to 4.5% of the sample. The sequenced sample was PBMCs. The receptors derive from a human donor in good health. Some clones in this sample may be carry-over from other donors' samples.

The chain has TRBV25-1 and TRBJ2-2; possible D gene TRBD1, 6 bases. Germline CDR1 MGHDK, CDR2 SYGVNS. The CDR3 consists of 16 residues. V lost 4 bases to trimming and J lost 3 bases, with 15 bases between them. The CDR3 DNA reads TGTGCCAGCAGTGGACCAGGGGTAGGGGACACCGGGGAGCTGTTTTTT. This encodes CASSGPGVGDTGELFF.

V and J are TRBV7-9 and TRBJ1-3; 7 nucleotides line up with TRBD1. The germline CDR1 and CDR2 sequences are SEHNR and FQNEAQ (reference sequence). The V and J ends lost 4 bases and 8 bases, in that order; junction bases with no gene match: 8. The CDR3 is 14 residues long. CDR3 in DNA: TGTGCCAGCAGCTGGGCTGGACAGGTCGACACCATATATTTT. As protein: CASSWAGQVDTIYF.

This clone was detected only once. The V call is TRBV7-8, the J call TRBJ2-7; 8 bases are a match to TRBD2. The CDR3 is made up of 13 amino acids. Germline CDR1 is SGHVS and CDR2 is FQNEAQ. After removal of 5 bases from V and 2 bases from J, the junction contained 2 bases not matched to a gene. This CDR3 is CASSLTSAYEQYF. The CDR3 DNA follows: TGTGCCAGCAGCCTGACTAGCGCCTACGAGCAGTACTTC.

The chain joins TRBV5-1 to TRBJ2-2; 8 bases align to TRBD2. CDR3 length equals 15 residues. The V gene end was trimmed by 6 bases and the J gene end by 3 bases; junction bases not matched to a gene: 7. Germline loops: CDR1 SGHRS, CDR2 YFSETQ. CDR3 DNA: TGCGCCAGCACCCCACTAGCGGCGTACACCGGGGAGCTGTTTTTT. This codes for CASTPLAAYTGELFF.